These T cell receptor beta chains were read from a single sample in a study of blood T cell repertoires in COVID-19. Clones were read by immunoSEQ multiplex PCR, and TCRdb kept only the in-frame ones, dropping some. The repertoire includes 150,000 to 190,000 clones, about four fifths of them detected once, and about 3.8% sits in the top ten. Input material: peripheral blood. Source of these receptors: an elderly woman with acute or convalescent COVID-19. CDR3s include the opening cysteine and the closing phenylalanine or tryptophan. A D gene is named only where the DNA matches it firmly.

d_gene: -; len: 18; v_gene: TRBV4-1; j_gene: TRBJ2-1; CDR3nt: TGCGCCAGCAGCCAAGACAGTTATAGGGGAGGACCATACAATGAGCAGTTCTTC; CDR3aa: CASSQDSYRGGPYNEQFF
d_gene: -; len: 14; v_gene: TRBV3-1/TRBV3-2; j_gene: TRBJ1-5; CDR3nt: TGTGCCAGCAGCCCTGGGGGGACTAATCAGCCCCAGCATTTT; CDR3aa: CASSPGGTNQPQHF
d_gene: -; len: 14; v_gene: TRBV3-1/TRBV3-2; j_gene: TRBJ2-1; CDR3nt: TGTGCCAGCAGCCCAGGCCCAGCATTCGATGAGCAGTTCTTC; CDR3aa: CASSPGPAFDEQFF
d_gene: -; len: 14; v_gene: TRBV3-1/TRBV3-2; j_gene: TRBJ1-5; CDR3nt: TGTGCCAGCAGCCGCGACAGTGATTATCAGCCCCAGCATTTT; CDR3aa: CASSRDSDYQPQHF
d_gene: -; len: 13; v_gene: TRBV2; j_gene: TRBJ2-1; CDR3nt: TGTGCCAGCAGACGGGGAGTGTACAATGAGCAGTTCTTC; CDR3aa: CASRRGVYNEQFF
d_gene: -; len: 14; v_gene: TRBV3-1/TRBV3-2; j_gene: TRBJ1-6; CDR3nt: TGTGCCAGCAGCCAATGGTCGGGGGAATCACCCCTCCACTTT; CDR3aa: CASSQWSGESPLHF
d_gene: -; len: 11; v_gene: TRBV12-3/TRBV12-4; j_gene: TRBJ1-4; CDR3nt: TGTGCCAGCAGCATTAATGAAAAACTGTTTTTT; CDR3aa: CASSINEKLFF
d_gene: -; len: 13; v_gene: TRBV29-1; j_gene: TRBJ2-3; CDR3nt: TGCAGCGTTGGGGGGCAGACCACAGATACGCAGTATTTT; CDR3aa: CSVGGQTTDTQYF
d_gene: TRBD1; len: 15; v_gene: TRBV2; j_gene: TRBJ2-1; CDR3nt: TGTGCCAGCAGTATACCGGGACAGGCGGTCAATGAGCAGTTCTTC; CDR3aa: CASSIPGQAVNEQFF
d_gene: -; len: 15; v_gene: TRBV11-1; j_gene: TRBJ1-4; CDR3nt: TGTGCCAGCAGCTTCTCCAGGGGCTTTGGAGAAAAACTGTTTTTT; CDR3aa: CASSFSRGFGEKLFF